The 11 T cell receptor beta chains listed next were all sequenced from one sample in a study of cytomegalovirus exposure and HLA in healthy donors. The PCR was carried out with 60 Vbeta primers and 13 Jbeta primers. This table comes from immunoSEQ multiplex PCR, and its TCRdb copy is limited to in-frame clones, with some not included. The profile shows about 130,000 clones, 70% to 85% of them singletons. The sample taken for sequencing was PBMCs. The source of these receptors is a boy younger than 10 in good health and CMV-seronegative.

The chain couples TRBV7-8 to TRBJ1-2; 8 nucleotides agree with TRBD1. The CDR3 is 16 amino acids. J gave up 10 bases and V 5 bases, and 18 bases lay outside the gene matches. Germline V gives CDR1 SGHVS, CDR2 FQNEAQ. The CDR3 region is CASSLGQGLGLRDYTF. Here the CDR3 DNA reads TGTGCCAGCAGCCTAGGACAGGGTCTCGGGCTTCGTGACTACACCTTC.

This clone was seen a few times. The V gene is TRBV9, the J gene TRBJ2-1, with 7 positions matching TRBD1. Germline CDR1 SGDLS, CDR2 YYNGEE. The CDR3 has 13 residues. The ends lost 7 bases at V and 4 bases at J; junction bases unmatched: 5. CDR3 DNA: TGTGCCAGCGGGACAGAAAGTTACAATGAGCAGTTCTTC. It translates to CASGTESYNEQFF.

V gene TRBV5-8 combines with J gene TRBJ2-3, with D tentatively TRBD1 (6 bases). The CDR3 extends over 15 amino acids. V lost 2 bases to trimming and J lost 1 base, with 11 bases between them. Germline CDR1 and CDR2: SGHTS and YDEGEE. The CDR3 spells CASSLTRQGTDTQYF. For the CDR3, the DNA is TGTGCCAGCAGCTTAACCCGACAGGGCACAGATACGCAGTATTTT.

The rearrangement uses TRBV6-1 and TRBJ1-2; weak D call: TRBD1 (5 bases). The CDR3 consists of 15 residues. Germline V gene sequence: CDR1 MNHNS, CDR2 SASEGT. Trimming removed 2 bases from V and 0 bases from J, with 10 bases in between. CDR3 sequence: CASSESVGANYGYTF. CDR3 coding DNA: TGTGCCAGCAGTGAAAGTGTAGGGGCTAACTATGGCTACACCTTC.

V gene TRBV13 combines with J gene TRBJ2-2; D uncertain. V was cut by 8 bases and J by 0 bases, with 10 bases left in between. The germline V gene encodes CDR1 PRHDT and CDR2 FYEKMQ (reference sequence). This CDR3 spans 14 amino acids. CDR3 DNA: TGTGCCAGCTTCGTGGCAGCGAACACCGGGGAGCTGTTTTTT. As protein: CASFVAANTGELFF.

The DNA of the CDR3 is TGTGCCTGGAGTTTACTAGCGGCCGGCACAGATACGCAGTATTTT. It encodes CAWSLLAAGTDTQYF. The chain has TRBV30 and TRBJ2-3; TRBD2 matches 8 bases. CDR3 length: 15 residues. From germline, CDR1 is GTSNPN and CDR2 SVGIG (reference sequence). V was clipped by 2 bases and J by 1 base; unmatched bases: 5.

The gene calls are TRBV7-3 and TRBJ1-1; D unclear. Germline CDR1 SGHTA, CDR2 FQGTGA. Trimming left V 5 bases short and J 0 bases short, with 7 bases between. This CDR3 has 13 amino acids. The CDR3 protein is CASSDTVNTEAFF. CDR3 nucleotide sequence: TGTGCCAGCAGCGACACCGTGAACACTGAAGCTTTCTTT.

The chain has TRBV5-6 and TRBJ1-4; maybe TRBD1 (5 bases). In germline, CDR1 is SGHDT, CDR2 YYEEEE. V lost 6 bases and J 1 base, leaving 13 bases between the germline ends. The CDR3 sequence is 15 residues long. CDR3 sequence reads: CASTPGGVTNEKLFF. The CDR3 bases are TGTGCCAGCACCCCTGGAGGGGTAACTAATGAAAAACTGTTTTTT.

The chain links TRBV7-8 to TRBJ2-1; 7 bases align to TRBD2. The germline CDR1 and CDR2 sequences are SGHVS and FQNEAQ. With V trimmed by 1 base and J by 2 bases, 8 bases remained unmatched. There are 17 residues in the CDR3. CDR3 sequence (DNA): TGTGCCAGCAGCTTAGGGGTCTGGGGGGGTGCCTACAATGAGCAGTTCTTC. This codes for CASSLGVWGGAYNEQFF.

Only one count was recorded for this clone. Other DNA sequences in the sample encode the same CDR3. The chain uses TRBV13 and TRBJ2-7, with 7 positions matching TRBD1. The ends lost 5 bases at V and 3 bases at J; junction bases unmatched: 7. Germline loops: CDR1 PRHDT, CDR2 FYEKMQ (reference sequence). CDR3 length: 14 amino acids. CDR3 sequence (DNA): TGTGCCAGCAGCCCACGGACAGGCGGCTACGAGCAGTACTTC. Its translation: CASSPRTGGYEQYF.

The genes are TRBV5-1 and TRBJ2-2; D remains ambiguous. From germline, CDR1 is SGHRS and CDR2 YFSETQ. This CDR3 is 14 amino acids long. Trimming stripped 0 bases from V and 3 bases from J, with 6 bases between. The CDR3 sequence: CASSLGAHTGELFF. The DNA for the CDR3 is TGCGCCAGCAGCTTGGGGGCCCACACCGGGGAGCTGTTTTTT.